This TCR beta chain appears in the sequencing data of a study of cytomegalovirus exposure and HLA in healthy donors. The PCR contained 60 Vbeta and 13 Jbeta primers. TCRdb keeps only in-frame clones here, not all; method: immunoSEQ multiplex PCR. The sample includes about 190,000 clones, more than 75% of them seen just once. The ends were cut back, 0 bases at V and 8 bases at J, with 14 bases in the middle. Germline CDR1 is SGDLS and CDR2 is YYNGEE. The CDR3 has 14 residues. The source is a woman aged 45 to 65 in good health and CMV-seropositive. The sequencing input was PBMCs. This chain joins TRBV9 and TRBJ1-2, with D perhaps matching TRBD1 (5 bases). CDR3 sequence (DNA): TGTGCCAGCAGCGTAGATGGGGGACTTTGGGGCTACACCTTC. Translation: CASSVDGGLWGYTF.